Listed here are 29 T cell receptor beta chains from one sample, sequenced in a study of shared clonotypes between healthy human individuals (TCRdb year 2020). Libraries came from the immunoSEQ multiplex PCR assay. Entries here come from immuneACCESS through TCRdb and include only in-frame sequences with V and J called. Some clones fail to appear in such tables; in the studies checked, an unresolved V gene covers under half of the shortfall, and the cause of the remainder is unknown. The sample data list 2 million to 2.5 million clones, and around 95% of these were observed just once. Roughly 0.13% of the sample rests with the top ten. Sequenced sample: naive CD4+ T cells sorted from blood. Taken with the paper, the label for cell subset or site translates to: CD45RA+ positively selected. The receptors shown here come from a young man in good health.

The chain combines TRBV5-3 with TRBJ1-1, with D hard to call. TRBV5-3 is labeled an ORF, and its function is uncertain. Deletions cut 8 bases from V and 3 bases from J, with 17 bases between. The CDR3 contains 14 residues. This CDR3 is CASRKWTRHTEAFF. The CDR3 coding sequence is TGTGCCAGCCGAAAGTGGACGAGGCACACTGAAGCTTTCTTT.

This sequence joins TRBV30 and TRBJ2-7, with TRBD1 matching 11 bases. The CDR3 extends over 13 amino acids. Losses at the gene ends were 5 bases for V and 4 bases for J; bases not matched to a gene: 4. The germline CDR1 and CDR2 sequences are GTSNPN and SVGIG (reference sequence). CDR3 sequence (DNA): TGTGCCTGGGGACAGGGGGCTCGGTACGAGCAGTACTTC. Protein product: CAWGQGARYEQYF. The full variable domain, in which reference TRBV30 and TRBJ2-7 provide the parts outside the CDR3, is SQTIHQWPATLVQPVGSPLSLECTVEGTSNPNLYWYRQAAGRGLQLLFYSVGIGQISSEVPQNLSASRPQDRQFILSSKKLLLSDSGFYLCAWGQGARYEQYFGPGTRLTVT.

CDR3 loop: CAWPRLAGAHSYNEQFF. The CDR3 coding sequence is TGTGCCTGGCCTCGACTAGCGGGGGCCCACTCCTACAATGAGCAGTTCTTC. V is TRBV30 and J is TRBJ2-1; the match to TRBD2 covers 12 bases. After removal of 5 bases from V and 0 bases from J, the junction contained 8 bases not matched to a gene. Germline V gives CDR1 GTSNPN, CDR2 SVGIG (reference sequence). This CDR3 is 17 amino acids long.

The gene calls are TRBV29-1 and TRBJ2-1, with 9 nucleotides matching TRBD2. V gave up 0 bases and J gave up 6 bases; unmatched junction bases: 9. The V gene's germline CDR1 is SQVTM and CDR2 ANQGSEA. This CDR3 is 16 amino acids long. The CDR3 protein is CSVEDRVAGESNEQFF. Here the CDR3 DNA reads TGCAGCGTTGAAGATCGGGTAGCGGGAGAATCCAATGAGCAGTTCTTC.

The chain joins TRBV29-1 to TRBJ2-3; TRBD2 aligns across 14 bases. The CDR3 sequence is 15 residues long. V lost 5 bases to trimming and J lost 5 bases; unmatched junction nucleotides: 6. Germline V gives CDR1 SQVTM, CDR2 ANQGSEA. The CDR3 protein is CSVNFGTSGGDTQYF. As DNA, the CDR3 is TGCAGCGTTAACTTTGGGACTAGCGGGGGAGATACGCAGTATTTT.

The J gene is TRBJ2-6, the V gene TRBV2; 8 positions agree with TRBD2. Trimming cost V 7 bases and J 0 bases; bases outside gene matches: 11. Germline-derived CDR1 and CDR2 are SNHLY and FYNNEI. This CDR3 is built from 18 residues. The CDR3, as DNA: TGTGCCAGCAATAAGGGGCTAGCGGGTATCTCTGGGGCCAACGTCCTGACTTTC. It is translated as CASNKGLAGISGANVLTF.

This chain joins TRBV30 and TRBJ2-5; D possibly corresponds to TRBD1 (5 bases). The ends were cut back, 3 bases at V and 4 bases at J, with 18 bases in the middle. The CDR3 extends over 15 amino acids. Germline V gene sequence: CDR1 GTSNPN, CDR2 SVGIG (reference sequence). Here the CDR3 reads CAWRDDGAGRETQYF. In nucleotides, the CDR3 is TGTGCCTGGAGAGACGATGGGGCAGGGCGAGAGACCCAGTACTTC. Full variable domain (rest looked up from reference TRBV30 and TRBJ2-5): SQTIHQWPATLVQPVGSPLSLECTVEGTSNPNLYWYRQAAGRGLQLLFYSVGIGQISSEVPQNLSASRPQDRQFILSSKKLLLSDSGFYLCAWRDDGAGRETQYFGPGTRLLVL.

The chain joins TRBV6-1 to TRBJ1-2; a weak D match, TRBD1 (6 bases). CDR1 MNHNS and CDR2 SASEGT come from the germline V gene. CDR3 length: 13 residues. Between the trimmed V and J ends, which lost 10 bases and 3 bases, there was a span of 15 bases. The CDR3 sequence: CATRGQGYYGYTF. In DNA form, the CDR3 reads TGTGCCACCCGGGGGCAGGGGTACTATGGCTACACCTTC.

This chain uses TRBV9 with TRBJ2-3, with D tentatively TRBD1 (6 bases). V gave up 3 bases and J gave up 3 bases, with 14 bases separating them. CDR3 length: 15 amino acids. Looked up from germline, CDR1 is SGDLS and CDR2 is YYNGEE. The CDR3 DNA follows: TGTGCCAGCAGCGCAGCACAGGGAACTACAGATACGCAGTATTTT. Amino acids: CASSAAQGTTDTQYF.

This clone appeared a few times. The gene calls are TRBV11-2 and TRBJ1-6; D not resolved. Germline V gene sequence: CDR1 SGHAT, CDR2 FQNNGV. The CDR3 runs to 14 residues. Deletions cut 2 bases from V and 7 bases from J, with 9 bases between. The CDR3 sequence: CASSLNPPNSPLHF. The CDR3, as DNA: TGTGCCAGCAGCTTAAATCCCCCCAATTCACCCCTCCACTTT.

J is TRBJ2-3 and V is TRBV11-3, with a weak D call TRBD2 (6 bases). Germline V lookup: CDR1 SGHNT, CDR2 YENEEA. V lost 5 bases, J lost 5 bases, and 11 bases lay in between. This CDR3 contains 13 residues. The CDR3 is CASSLGTEDTQYF. DNA for the CDR3: TGTGCCAGCAGCCTCGGGACTGAAGATACGCAGTATTTT.

This chain uses TRBV6-1 with TRBJ2-1; D ambiguous. Trimming removed 4 bases at V and 3 bases at J, with 13 bases between. Germline V CDR1 and CDR2: MNHNS, SASEGT. There are 15 residues in the CDR3. The CDR3 DNA reads as TGTGCCAGCAGTGGTAGACGGGTTTTCTACAATGAGCAGTTCTTC. Amino acids: CASSGRRVFYNEQFF.

The chain employs TRBV6-6 and TRBJ1-4, with TRBD1 matching over 9 bases. V trimming: 5 bases; J trimming: 4 bases; junction bases outside the gene matches: 5. The CDR3 is 15 amino acids. Germline V gives CDR1 MNHNY, CDR2 SVGAGI (reference sequence). CDR3 in amino acids: CASSKGTGSNEKLFF. In DNA form, the CDR3 reads TGTGCCAGCAGTAAAGGGACAGGGAGTAATGAAAAACTGTTTTTT.

V gene TRBV5-5 combines with J gene TRBJ2-5; 12 nucleotides agree with TRBD2. The CDR3 has 14 amino acids. Germline V gene lookup returns CDR1 SGHKS and CDR2 YYEKEE (reference sequence). Trimming at V came to 4 bases and at J to 3 bases, leaving 1 base not matched to a gene. The CDR3 protein is CASSRTSGEETQYF. The DNA of the CDR3 is TGTGCCAGCAGCCGGACTAGCGGGGAAGAGACCCAGTACTTC.

This chain links TRBV19 with TRBJ1-5; D is possibly TRBD1 (5 bases). The V gene's germline CDR1 is LNHDA and CDR2 SQIVND (reference sequence). Trimming took 7 bases from V and 3 from J, leaving 22 bases between them. The CDR3 runs to 17 residues. CDR3 DNA sequence: TGTGCCAGTATCGGGGGATTGTGGGGCTGGGACAATCAGCCCCAGCATTTT. This codes for CASIGGLWGWDNQPQHF. Combining the CDR3 with reference TRBV19 and TRBJ1-5 gives the whole variable domain DGGITQSPKYLFRKEGQNVTLSCEQNLNHDAMYWYRQDPGQGLRLIYYSQIVNDFQKGDIAEGYSVSREKKESFPLTVTSAQKNPTAFYLCASIGGLWGWDNQPQHFGDGTRLSIL.

V gene TRBV9 combines with J gene TRBJ2-1; TRBD1 or TRBD2 may be the D gene (5 bases each). From germline, CDR1 is SGDLS and CDR2 YYNGEE. The CDR3 consists of 17 residues. V was cut by 3 bases and J by 0 bases, with 16 bases left in between. The CDR3: CASSERYDGTSYNEQFF. The CDR3 coding sequence is TGTGCCAGCAGCGAACGATATGACGGGACCTCCTACAATGAGCAGTTCTTC.

This rearrangement joins TRBV28 to TRBJ2-7; 14 bases align to TRBD2. Germline CDR1 and CDR2: MDHEN and SYDVKM. Germline trimming cut 4 bases from V and 3 bases from J; bases unmatched to any gene: 2. This CDR3 is 15 amino acids long. The CDR3 nucleotides read TGTGCCAGCAGTTCGACTAGCGGGGGGGACTACGAGCAGTACTTC. This gives the protein CASSSTSGGDYEQYF.

V and J are TRBV7-9 and TRBJ2-1; no clear D gene. The CDR3 sequence is 13 residues long. Germline CDR1 and CDR2: SEHNR and FQNEAQ (reference sequence). Trimming stripped 5 bases from V and 4 bases from J, with 9 bases between. The CDR3 here is CASSRGRYNEQFF. The CDR3 DNA follows: TGTGCCAGCAGCCGAGGCAGGTACAATGAGCAGTTCTTC.

The rearrangement uses TRBV28 and TRBJ2-7, with D possibly being TRBD1 (6 bases). Germline V gene lookup returns CDR1 MDHEN and CDR2 SYDVKM. Trimming shortened V by 2 bases and J by 9 bases, and 20 bases separated the two germline ends. CDR3 size: 15 residues. As DNA, the CDR3 is TGTGCCAGCAGTTTAAGGGGGTCTCTCACTCGAGGGCAGTACTTC. Translating it yields CASSLRGSLTRGQYF.

The chain has TRBV18 and TRBJ2-4, with D possibly being TRBD1 (5 bases). This CDR3 has 12 residues. Per germline, CDR1 KGHSH and CDR2 LQKENI. Deletions cut 4 bases from V and 13 bases from J, with 14 bases between. CDR3 bases: TGTGCCAGCTCACGCGACAGTTTGGGGCAGTACTTC. Translating gives CASSRDSLGQYF. Variable domain in full (rest from reference TRBV18 and TRBJ2-4): NAGVMQNPRHLVRRRGQEARLRCSPMKGHSHVYWYRQLPEEGLKFMVYLQKENIIDESGMPKERFSAEFPKEGPSILRIQQVVRGDSAAYFCASSRDSLGQYFGAGTRLSVL.

This CDR3 is CASSAFTGGRQPQHF. Here the CDR3 DNA reads TGTGCCAGCAGTGCCTTTACAGGGGGCCGTCAGCCCCAGCATTTT. J is TRBJ1-5 and V is TRBV28, with 9 bases fitting TRBD1. The V and J ends lost 5 bases and 6 bases, in that order; junction bases with no gene match: 8. The CDR3 covers 15 residues. Germline values: CDR1 MDHEN, CDR2 SYDVKM.

The chain couples TRBV6-1 to TRBJ1-1; maybe TRBD1 (6 bases). Trimming stripped 3 bases from V and 5 bases from J, with 16 bases between. Germline-derived CDR1 and CDR2 are MNHNS and SASEGT. This CDR3 is 15 amino acids long. In DNA, the CDR3 is TGTGCCAGCAGTGAGGGACGCAGGGGAAGGACTGAAGCTTTCTTT. Encoded protein: CASSEGRRGRTEAFF.

This clone has only one observation. The chain joins TRBV11-2 to TRBJ2-7, with D perhaps matching TRBD2 (7 bases). This CDR3 contains 15 residues. The V gene's germline CDR1 is SGHAT and CDR2 FQNNGV. Trimming left V 3 bases short and J 0 bases short, with 12 bases between. CDR3 bases: TGTGCCAGCAGCTTGAAGGGGGGGGTCTCCTACGAGCAGTACTTC. Translating it yields CASSLKGGVSYEQYF.

Worth noting for this clone: This same CDR3 is encoded by further DNA sequences in the sample. This chain connects TRBV7-9 to TRBJ2-2; perhaps TRBD1 as D (6 bases). Germline V gene data show CDR1 as SEHNR and CDR2 as FQNEAQ (reference sequence). The CDR3 totals 13 residues. Trimming removed 6 bases from V and 5 bases from J, with 10 bases in between. The CDR3: CASSLQGTGELFF. CDR3 DNA: TGTGCCAGCAGTTTACAGGGTACCGGGGAGCTGTTTTTT.

Here the CDR3 DNA reads TGTGCCAGCAGCCCAAGGGACAGTATCGGAGAGACCCAGTACTTC. This translates into CASSPRDSIGETQYF. The chain is built from TRBV9 and TRBJ2-5; 7 bases fit TRBD1. Looked up from germline, CDR1 is SGDLS and CDR2 is YYNGEE. The CDR3 contains 15 residues. The J segment lost 4 bases and the V segment lost 4 bases, leaving 10 bases of the junction unmatched.

The V gene is TRBV6-1, the J gene TRBJ2-7, with TRBD1 matching over 8 bases. The CDR3 runs 15 residues. The V gene end was trimmed by 4 bases and the J gene end by 6 bases; junction bases not matched to a gene: 11. The germline CDR1 and CDR2 sequences are MNHNS and SASEGT. The DNA for the CDR3 is TGTGCCAGCAGTGTTTTAACGGGACAGGCGGGCGAGCAGTACTTC. It is translated as CASSVLTGQAGEQYF.

The V call is TRBV6-5, the J call TRBJ1-2, with a tentative D call TRBD1 (6 bases). The CDR3 loop spans 14 amino acids. The V gene's germline CDR1 is MNHEY and CDR2 SVGAGI. V lost 5 bases and J lost 3, with 13 bases in between. The CDR3 DNA reads as TGTGCCAGCAGTCACAGGGTTGTAGACTATGGCTACACCTTC. This gives the protein CASSHRVVDYGYTF.

J is TRBJ2-7 and V is TRBV30; D is unresolved. CDR1 and CDR2 (germline): GTSNPN, SVGIG (reference sequence). The CDR3 covers 12 residues. V was pared by 8 bases and J by 4 bases, with 15 bases between. The CDR3 region is CAAQEPLYEQYF. As DNA, the CDR3 is TGTGCCGCGCAGGAGCCCTTATACGAGCAGTACTTC.

The gene calls are TRBV9 and TRBJ1-5; possible D gene TRBD1, 6 bases. This CDR3 is built from 13 residues. Per the germline V gene, CDR1 is SGDLS and CDR2 is YYNGEE. V lost 3 bases and J lost 4, with 8 bases in between. CDR3 amino acids: CASSGTANQPQHF. The CDR3 bases are TGTGCCAGCAGCGGGACAGCTAATCAGCCCCAGCATTTT.